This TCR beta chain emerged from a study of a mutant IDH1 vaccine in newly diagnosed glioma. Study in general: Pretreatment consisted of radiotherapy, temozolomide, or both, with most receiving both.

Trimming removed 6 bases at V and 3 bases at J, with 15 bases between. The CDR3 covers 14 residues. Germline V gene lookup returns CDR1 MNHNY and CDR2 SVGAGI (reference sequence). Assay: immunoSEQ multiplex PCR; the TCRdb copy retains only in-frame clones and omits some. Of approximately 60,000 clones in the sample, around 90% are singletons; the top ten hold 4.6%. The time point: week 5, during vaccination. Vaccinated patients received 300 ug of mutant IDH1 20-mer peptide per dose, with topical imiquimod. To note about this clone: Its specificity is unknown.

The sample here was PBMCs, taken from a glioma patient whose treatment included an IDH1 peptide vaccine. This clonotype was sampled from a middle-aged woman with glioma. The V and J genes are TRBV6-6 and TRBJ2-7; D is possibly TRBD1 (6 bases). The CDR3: CASRDLGTHYEQYF. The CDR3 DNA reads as TGTGCCAGCAGAGACCTTGGGACACACTACGAGCAGTACTTC.